This TCR beta chain derives from a study of control samples from healthy donors and cancer patients. Data came from immunoSEQ multiplex PCR; TCRdb stores just in-frame clones and leaves some out. This sample has around 130,000 clones, with 85% to 90% found just once. V was shortened by 8 bases and J by 5 bases, with 12 bases between the two germline ends. The length of the CDR3 is 12 residues. Germline V gene data show CDR1 as LGHDT and CDR2 as YNNKEL (reference sequence). This chain uses TRBV3-1 (or the pseudogene TRBV3-2) with TRBJ1-2, with unresolved D. This clonotype was sampled from a man aged 25 to 40 in good health. Sequencing was carried out using blood. CDR3 loop: CASQTGGYGYTF. CDR3 sequence (DNA): TGTGCCAGCCAGACGGGAGGATATGGCTACACCTTC.